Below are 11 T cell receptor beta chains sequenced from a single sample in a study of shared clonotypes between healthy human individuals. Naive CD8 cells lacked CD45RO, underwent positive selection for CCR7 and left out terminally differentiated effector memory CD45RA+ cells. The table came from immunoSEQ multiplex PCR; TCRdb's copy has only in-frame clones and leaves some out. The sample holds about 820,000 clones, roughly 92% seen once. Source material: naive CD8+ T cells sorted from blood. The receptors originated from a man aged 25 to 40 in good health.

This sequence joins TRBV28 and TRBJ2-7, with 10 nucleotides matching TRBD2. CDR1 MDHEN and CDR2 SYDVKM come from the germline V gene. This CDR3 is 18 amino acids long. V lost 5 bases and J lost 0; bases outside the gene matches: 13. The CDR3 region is CASSSLSLGTSASYEQYF. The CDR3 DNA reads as TGTGCCAGCAGTAGTTTATCCCTCGGGACTAGCGCCTCCTACGAGCAGTACTTC.

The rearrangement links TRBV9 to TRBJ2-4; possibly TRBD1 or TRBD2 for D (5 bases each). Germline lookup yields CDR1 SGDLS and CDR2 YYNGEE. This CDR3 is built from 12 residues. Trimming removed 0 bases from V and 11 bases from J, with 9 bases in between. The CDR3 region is CASSVDGAVQYF. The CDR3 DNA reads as TGTGCCAGCAGCGTAGACGGGGCGGTTCAGTACTTC.

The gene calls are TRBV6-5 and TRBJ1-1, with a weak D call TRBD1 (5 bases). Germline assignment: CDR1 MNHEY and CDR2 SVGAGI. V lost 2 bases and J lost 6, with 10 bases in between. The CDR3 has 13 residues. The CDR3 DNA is TGTGCCAGCAGTTACGGGGCCCCGCCTGAAGCTTTCTTT. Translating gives CASSYGAPPEAFF.

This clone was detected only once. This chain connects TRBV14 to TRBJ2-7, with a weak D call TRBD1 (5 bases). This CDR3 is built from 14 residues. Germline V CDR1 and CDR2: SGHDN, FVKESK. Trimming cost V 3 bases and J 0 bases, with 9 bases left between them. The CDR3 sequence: CASSHFDSSYEQYF. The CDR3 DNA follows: TGTGCCAGCAGCCACTTCGACAGCTCCTACGAGCAGTACTTC.

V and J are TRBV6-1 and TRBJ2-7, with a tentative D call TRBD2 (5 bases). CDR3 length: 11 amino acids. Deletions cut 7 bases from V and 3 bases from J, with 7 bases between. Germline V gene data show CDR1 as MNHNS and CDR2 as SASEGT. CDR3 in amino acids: CASIGGYEQYF. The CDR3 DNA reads TGTGCCAGCATAGGAGGCTACGAGCAGTACTTC.

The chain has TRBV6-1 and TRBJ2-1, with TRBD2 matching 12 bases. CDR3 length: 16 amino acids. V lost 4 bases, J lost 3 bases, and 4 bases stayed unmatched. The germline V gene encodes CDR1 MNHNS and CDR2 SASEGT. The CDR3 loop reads CASSASGRASYNEQFF. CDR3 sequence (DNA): TGTGCCAGCAGTGCTAGCGGGAGGGCCAGCTACAATGAGCAGTTCTTC.

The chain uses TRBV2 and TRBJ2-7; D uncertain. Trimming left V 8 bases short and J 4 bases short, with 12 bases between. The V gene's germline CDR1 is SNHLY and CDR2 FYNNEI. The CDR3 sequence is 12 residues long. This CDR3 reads CASLASRYEQYF. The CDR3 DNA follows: TGTGCCAGCCTGGCTAGTAGATACGAGCAGTACTTC.

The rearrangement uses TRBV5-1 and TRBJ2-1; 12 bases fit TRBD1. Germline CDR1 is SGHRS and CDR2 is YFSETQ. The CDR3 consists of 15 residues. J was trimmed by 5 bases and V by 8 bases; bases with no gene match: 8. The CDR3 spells CASNSRDRGHNEQFF. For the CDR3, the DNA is TGCGCCAGTAACTCCCGGGACAGGGGGCACAATGAGCAGTTCTTC.

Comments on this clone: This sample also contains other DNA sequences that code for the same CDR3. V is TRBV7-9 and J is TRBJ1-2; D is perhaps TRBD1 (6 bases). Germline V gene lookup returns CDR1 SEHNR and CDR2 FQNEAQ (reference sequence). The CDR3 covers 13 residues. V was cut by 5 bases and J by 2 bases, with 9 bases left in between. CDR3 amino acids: CASSRGTNYGYTF. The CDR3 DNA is TGTGCCAGCAGCCGGGGGACAAACTATGGCTACACCTTC. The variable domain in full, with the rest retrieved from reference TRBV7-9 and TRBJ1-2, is DTGVSQNPRHKITKRGQNVTFRCDPISEHNRLYWYRQTLGQGPEFLTYFQNEAQLEKSRLLSDRFSAERPKGSFSTLEIQRTEQGDSAMYLCASSRGTNYGYTFGSGTRLTVV.

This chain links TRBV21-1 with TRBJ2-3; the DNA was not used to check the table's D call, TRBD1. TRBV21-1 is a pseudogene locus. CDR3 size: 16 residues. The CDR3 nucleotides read TGTGCCAGCAGCAAAGCGGGACAGGTCAACACAGATACGCAGTATTTT. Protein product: CASSKAGQVNTDTQYF.

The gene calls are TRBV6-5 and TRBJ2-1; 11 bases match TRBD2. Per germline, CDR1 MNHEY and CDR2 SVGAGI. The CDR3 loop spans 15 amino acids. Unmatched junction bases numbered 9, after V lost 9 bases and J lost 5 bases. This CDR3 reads CASKTGLAGHNEQFF. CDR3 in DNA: TGTGCCAGTAAAACCGGACTAGCGGGTCACAATGAGCAGTTCTTC.